Listed here are 30 T cell receptor beta chains from one sample, sequenced in a study of shared clonotypes between healthy human individuals. TCRdb's copy holds only in-frame clones and misses some; the assay was immunoSEQ multiplex PCR. The sample carries around 1.1 million clones, 60% to 85% recorded once. Sequencing was performed on memory CD4+ T cells from PBMCs. Sample subset: CD45RA-negative fraction. These receptor sequences come from a young man in good health. Some clones in this sample may be carry-over from other donors' samples.

V usage is TRBV30 and J usage is TRBJ1-3; no reliable D call. Germline lookup yields CDR1 GTSNPN and CDR2 SVGIG (reference sequence). V was trimmed by 5 bases and J by 0 bases, leaving 14 bases between them. This CDR3 has 15 amino acids. The CDR3 protein is CAWAGGWISGNTIYF. CDR3 in DNA: TGTGCCTGGGCCGGCGGATGGATCTCTGGAAACACCATATATTTT.

This clone was detected only a few times. V and J are TRBV27 and TRBJ2-7, with 7 nucleotides matching TRBD1. With V trimmed by 6 bases and J by 0 bases, 8 bases remained unmatched. This CDR3 is 15 amino acids long. In germline, CDR1 is MNHEY, CDR2 SMNVEV (reference sequence). The CDR3 spells CASRVKTGSSYEQYF. In DNA form, the CDR3 reads TGTGCCAGCAGAGTTAAGACAGGGAGCTCCTACGAGCAGTACTTC.

The chain links TRBV28 to TRBJ2-7, with 8 bases aligning to TRBD2. Germline V gene data show CDR1 as MDHEN and CDR2 as SYDVKM. This CDR3 spans 16 amino acids. Trimming cost V 6 bases and J 3 bases; bases outside gene matches: 13. The DNA for the CDR3 is TGTGCCAGCAGCTCCAGGAGTAGCGGGAATTTCTACGAGCAGTACTTC. This sequence encodes CASSSRSSGNFYEQYF.

V usage is TRBV5-1 and J usage is TRBJ2-1, with 13 bases matching TRBD2. CDR1 SGHRS and CDR2 YFSETQ come from the germline V gene. V dropped 4 bases and J dropped 4; count of bases not matched to a gene: 5. CDR3 size: 16 residues. CDR3 in amino acids: CASSPETSGRYNEQFF. CDR3 sequence (DNA): TGCGCCAGCAGCCCAGAGACTAGCGGGAGGTACAATGAGCAGTTCTTC.

The gene calls are TRBV5-1 and TRBJ1-3; D perhaps matches TRBD1 (6 bases). Deletions cut 0 bases from V and 2 bases from J, with 12 bases between. This CDR3 region has 16 residues. The germline V gene has CDR1 SGHRS and CDR2 YFSETQ. CDR3 in DNA: TGCGCCAGCAGCTTGGACTCCGACAGGCCTGGAAACACCATATATTTT. This codes for CASSLDSDRPGNTIYF. The full variable domain, rest sourced from reference TRBV5-1 and TRBJ1-3, is KAGVTQTPRYLIKTRGQQVTLSCSPISGHRSVSWYQQTPGQGLQFLFEYFSETQRNKGNFPGRFSGRQFSNSRSEMNVSTLELGDSALYLCASSLDSDRPGNTIYFGEGSWLTVV.

The genes are TRBV5-1 and TRBJ2-4; TRBD2 is a possible D gene (6 bases). The CDR3 sequence is 14 residues long. Germline loops: CDR1 SGHRS, CDR2 YFSETQ. The V gene lost 0 bases and the J gene lost 8 bases, with 12 bases spanning the gap. The CDR3 nucleotides read TGCGCCAGCAGCTTGGAGCGGGTGGAGGACATTCAGTACTTC. Translating gives CASSLERVEDIQYF.

Comment on this clone: This is likely an artifact of a read error, given a far larger clone one base away. The V and J genes are TRBV7-2 and TRBJ1-1; D call uncertain. V was shortened by 1 base and J by 4 bases, with 4 bases between the two germline ends. The CDR3 runs to 12 residues. Germline V gives CDR1 SGHTA, CDR2 FQGNSA. In DNA, the CDR3 is TGTGCCAGCAGCTTAGATTTCACTGAAGCTTTCTTT. The encoded protein is CASSLDFTEAFF. Combining the CDR3 with reference TRBV7-2 and TRBJ1-1 gives the whole variable domain GAGVSQSPSNKVTEKGKDVELRCDPISGHTALYWYRQSLGQGLEFLIYFQGNSAPDKSGLPSDRFSAERTGGSVSTLTIQRTQQEDSAVYLCASSLDFTEAFFGQGTRLTVV.

The V gene is TRBV7-2, the J gene TRBJ2-4; 11 nucleotides line up with TRBD2. V gave up 5 bases and J gave up 6 bases; unmatched junction bases: 9. This CDR3 has 16 amino acids. Per germline, CDR1 SGHTA and CDR2 FQGNSA. The DNA of the CDR3 is TGTGCCAGCAGCCCGGGACTAGCGGTGGTGGGAAACATTCAGTACTTC. Its protein product is CASSPGLAVVGNIQYF. Together with reference TRBV7-2 and TRBJ2-4, the CDR3 gives the full variable domain: GAGVSQSPSNKVTEKGKDVELRCDPISGHTALYWYRQSLGQGLEFLIYFQGNSAPDKSGLPSDRFSAERTGGSVSTLTIQRTQQEDSAVYLCASSPGLAVVGNIQYFGAGTRLSVL.

J is TRBJ2-3 and V is TRBV29-1; possibly TRBD2 for D (6 bases). CDR1 and CDR2 (germline): SQVTM, ANQGSEA. V was clipped by 7 bases and J by 0 bases, with 8 bases between them. The CDR3 totals 12 residues. The CDR3 region has the DNA TGCAGCGATGGGACTAGCACAGATACGCAGTATTTT. Its protein product is CSDGTSTDTQYF.

Turning to this clone: The identical CDR3 is also encoded by other nucleotide sequences in the sample. The gene calls are TRBV15 and TRBJ2-1; D is ambiguous. Germline assignment: CDR1 LNHNV and CDR2 YYDKDF (reference sequence). This CDR3 has 14 amino acids. The V and J ends lost 1 base and 0 bases respectively, with 4 bases between them. This CDR3 is CATSRGGSYNEQFF. Here the CDR3 DNA reads TGTGCCACCAGCAGAGGGGGCTCCTACAATGAGCAGTTCTTC.

The CDR3 region is CASSLIAGGEETQYF. CDR3 in DNA: TGTGCCAGCAGCTTAATCGCGGGAGGGGAGGAGACCCAGTACTTC. The gene calls are TRBV11-2 and TRBJ2-5; 9 nucleotides agree with TRBD2. The junction had 6 bases not matched to a gene; V was cut back by 2 bases and J by 5 bases. The CDR3 sequence is 15 residues long. Germline assignment: CDR1 SGHAT and CDR2 FQNNGV.

The chain has TRBV7-9 and TRBJ1-4; 9 bases are a match to TRBD1. Germline-derived CDR1 and CDR2 are SEHNR and FQNEAQ (reference sequence). The CDR3 length is 19 residues. J was trimmed by 1 base and V by 4 bases; bases with no gene match: 13. The CDR3 bases are TGTGCCAGCAGCTACTTCTACCGGACAGGGGTTAGAACTAATGAAAAACTGTTTTTT. Protein sequence: CASSYFYRTGVRTNEKLFF.

This clone was detected once. CDR3 in amino acids: CASSHHRGWEEKLFF. The CDR3 nucleotides are TGTGCCAGCAGCCACCACAGGGGATGGGAAGAAAAACTGTTTTTT. The chain employs TRBV11-3 and TRBJ1-4, with 7 bases fitting TRBD1. Germline CDR1 SGHNT, CDR2 YENEEA. The junction had 11 bases not matched to a gene; V was cut back by 5 bases and J by 8 bases. This CDR3 region has 15 residues.

The chain employs TRBV4-3 and TRBJ1-1, with TRBD1 as a possible D gene (5 bases). V dropped 0 bases and J dropped 3 bases, with 8 bases sitting between them. The CDR3 is made up of 14 amino acids. CDR1 and CDR2 (germline): LGHNA, YSLEER. The DNA for the CDR3 is TGCGCCAGCAGCCAAGAACTAGGGGACACTGAAGCTTTCTTT. Protein sequence: CASSQELGDTEAFF.

Here the CDR3 DNA reads TGCGCCAGCAGCTTGACGGCTGCGAACACCGGGGAGCTGTTTTTT. The encoded protein is CASSLTAANTGELFF. V is TRBV5-1 and J is TRBJ2-2; no clear D. Germline V lookup: CDR1 SGHRS, CDR2 YFSETQ. This CDR3 is built from 15 residues. The V end was cut by 1 base, the J end by 0 bases, with 7 bases between.

The V call is TRBV6-5, the J call TRBJ1-2; 9 bases align to TRBD1. The CDR3 spans 12 residues. CDR1 MNHEY and CDR2 SVGAGI come from the germline V gene. The V gene end was trimmed by 6 bases and the J gene end by 6 bases; junction bases not matched to a gene: 2. DNA of the CDR3: TGTGCCAGCAGAGGGGACAGGGATGGCTACACCTTC. This encodes CASRGDRDGYTF.

V and J are TRBV15 and TRBJ2-4; the match to TRBD1 covers 7 bases. V was clipped by 2 bases and J by 14 bases; unmatched bases: 12. Germline V gene lookup returns CDR1 LNHNV and CDR2 YYDKDF (reference sequence). This CDR3 is built from 14 residues. CDR3 amino acids: CATSRTINRGRKYF. The CDR3 bases are TGTGCCACCAGCAGAACCATTAACAGGGGTAGGAAGTACTTC.

This clone was recorded a few times. This CDR3 is also generated by other DNA sequences in the sample. V and J are TRBV29-1 and TRBJ1-1; D is ambiguous. The CDR3 is made up of 11 amino acids. With 4 bases removed from V and 2 bases from J, the gap between germline ends came to 5 bases. Germline V lookup: CDR1 SQVTM, CDR2 ANQGSEA. CDR3 DNA sequence: TGCAGCGTTGCCCTCAACACTGAAGCTTTCTTT. Its translation is CSVALNTEAFF.

This chain joins TRBV25-1 and TRBJ1-2; D gene unclear. Trimming took off 0 bases at V and 7 bases at J, with 9 bases between the two ends. The germline V gene encodes CDR1 MGHDK and CDR2 SYGVNS. The CDR3 covers 13 residues. The CDR3 nucleotides are TGTGCCAGCAGTGAATATGTGGGCGGTGGCTACACCTTC. This encodes CASSEYVGGGYTF.

This clone has a handful of counts. V gene TRBV7-9 combines with J gene TRBJ2-5; the D gene is possibly TRBD1 (7 bases). CDR1 SEHNR and CDR2 FQNEAQ come from the germline V gene (reference sequence). This CDR3 is built from 15 residues. V was trimmed by 5 bases and J by 4 bases, leaving 17 bases between them. CDR3 amino acids: CASSPWRAGGETQYF. The CDR3 DNA reads TGTGCCAGCAGCCCATGGAGGGCAGGGGGAGAGACCCAGTACTTC.

The rearrangement joins TRBV6-1 to TRBJ2-3; 11 nucleotides match TRBD2. Germline values: CDR1 MNHNS, CDR2 SASEGT. The J segment lost 6 bases and the V segment lost 5 bases, leaving 7 bases of the junction unmatched. This CDR3 is built from 15 residues. The chain's CDR3 is CASSPMLAGGDTQYF. The CDR3 region has the DNA TGTGCCAGCAGTCCCATGCTAGCGGGAGGTGATACGCAGTATTTT.

This chain joins TRBV7-3 and TRBJ2-7; the match to TRBD2 covers 7 bases. Per germline, CDR1 SGHTA and CDR2 FQGTGA. Germline trimming cut 0 bases from V and 6 bases from J; bases unmatched to any gene: 2. The CDR3 runs to 13 residues. The CDR3 DNA reads TGTGCCAGCAGCTTAACGACGGGGGGCGAGCAGTACTTC. This encodes CASSLTTGGEQYF.

The CDR3 sequence is CASSYRSGSQYF. The CDR3 DNA follows: TGTGCCAGCAGTTACCGTAGCGGGAGCCAGTATTTT. The genes are TRBV27 and TRBJ2-3; 9 bases are shared with TRBD2. There are 12 residues in the CDR3. From germline, CDR1 is MNHEY and CDR2 SMNVEV (reference sequence). V lost 4 bases to trimming and J lost 12 bases; unmatched junction nucleotides: 5.

About this clone itself: This sequence is one base from a far larger clone and is likely a read error. This chain joins TRBV30 and TRBJ1-2; 8 bases are a match to TRBD1. The CDR3 has 14 residues. The ends lost 4 bases at V and 1 base at J; junction bases unmatched: 5. Germline lookup yields CDR1 GTSNPN and CDR2 SVGIG (reference sequence). The CDR3 here is CAWKRDRSNYGYTF. CDR3 in DNA: TGTGCCTGGAAACGGGACAGGAGTAACTATGGCTACACCTTC.

This rearrangement joins TRBV5-1 to TRBJ1-3, with D perhaps matching TRBD1 (5 bases). V lost 3 bases and J lost 4, with 17 bases in between. The germline CDR1 and CDR2 sequences are SGHRS and YFSETQ. This CDR3 contains 16 residues. CDR3 bases: TGCGCCAGCAGCTCGACCCGCAGGGAATCAGGAAACACCATATATTTT. As protein: CASSSTRRESGNTIYF.

The V gene is TRBV9, the J gene TRBJ2-5, with TRBD2 matching 10 bases. This CDR3 region has 16 residues. J lost 3 bases, V lost 0 bases, and 5 bases had no gene match. CDR1 is SGDLS, CDR2 YYNGEE, per germline. CDR3 protein: CASSVGTSGNKETQYF. DNA for the CDR3: TGTGCCAGCAGCGTAGGTACTAGCGGGAATAAAGAGACCCAGTACTTC.

This clone came up many times. The rearrangement uses TRBV27 and TRBJ2-1; 10 bases agree with TRBD1. CDR1 MNHEY and CDR2 SMNVEV come from the germline V gene (reference sequence). The V gene end was trimmed by 4 bases and the J gene end by 7 bases; junction bases not matched to a gene: 7. CDR3 size: 15 residues. Here the CDR3 reads CASSSWTGGSNEQFF. The CDR3 nucleotides are TGTGCCAGCAGTTCTTGGACAGGGGGGTCGAATGAGCAGTTCTTC.

The chain uses TRBV5-8 and TRBJ1-3; 11 bases fit TRBD1. Losses at the gene ends were 7 bases for V and 4 bases for J; bases not matched to a gene: 7. The germline V gene encodes CDR1 SGHTS and CDR2 YDEGEE. The CDR3 runs to 15 residues. CDR3 sequence reads: CASAQGQGGGNTIYF. The CDR3 coding sequence is TGTGCCAGCGCTCAGGGACAGGGGGGAGGAAACACCATATATTTT.

The chain recombines TRBV5-1 with TRBJ2-5; 8 bases fit TRBD2. Germline CDR1 reads SGHRS; CDR2 reads YFSETQ. V gave up 2 bases and J gave up 2 bases; unmatched junction bases: 8. This CDR3 has 16 residues. In DNA, the CDR3 is TGCGCCAGCAGCTTTTCCCTAGGCGGGAGGCAAGAGACCCAGTACTTC. Translating it yields CASSFSLGGRQETQYF.

The chain has TRBV18 and TRBJ2-7; 10 bases line up with TRBD2. The length of the CDR3 is 16 residues. Germline-derived CDR1 and CDR2 are KGHSH and LQKENI. The ends lost 1 base at V and 0 bases at J; junction bases unmatched: 3. CDR3 DNA: TGTGCCAGCTCACCACGGAGCGGGAGGGCCTCCTACGAGCAGTACTTC. Its translation is CASSPRSGRASYEQYF.